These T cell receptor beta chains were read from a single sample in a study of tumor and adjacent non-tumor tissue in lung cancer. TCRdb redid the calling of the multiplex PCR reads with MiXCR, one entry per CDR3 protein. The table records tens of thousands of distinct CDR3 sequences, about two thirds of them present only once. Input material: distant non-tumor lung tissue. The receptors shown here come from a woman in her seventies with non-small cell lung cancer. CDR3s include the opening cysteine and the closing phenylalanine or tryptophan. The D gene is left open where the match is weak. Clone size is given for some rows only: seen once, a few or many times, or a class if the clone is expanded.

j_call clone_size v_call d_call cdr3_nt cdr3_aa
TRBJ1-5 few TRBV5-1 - TGCGCCAGCCGACAGGACTGTAATCAGCCCCAGCATTTT CASRQDCNQPQHF
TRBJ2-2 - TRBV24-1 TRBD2 TGTCCCACCAGTGATCTGACTAGCGGGTTTAACACCGGGGAGCTCTTTTTT CPTSDLTSGFNTGELFF
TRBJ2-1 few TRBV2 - TGTGCCACCAAGGTCCATCCCCGCGAGCAGTTCTTC CATKVHPREQFF
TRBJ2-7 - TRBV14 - TGTGCCAGCAGCCCCCTTGGAGGGGAAAGTTACGAGCAGTACTTC CASSPLGGESYEQYF
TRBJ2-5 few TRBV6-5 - TGTGCCAACAGTTACTCGCCTGGGGAGGGGGAAGAGAGCCAGTACTTC CANSYSPGEGEESQYF
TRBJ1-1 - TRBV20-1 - TGCAGTGCTGGGGGCAGGGTATACAGCACTGAAGCTTTCTTT CSAGGRVYSTEAFF
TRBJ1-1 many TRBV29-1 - TGCAGCGCAGGGGAGTTGGGCACTGAAGCTTTCTTT CSAGELGTEAFF
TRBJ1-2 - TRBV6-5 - TGTGCCAGCAAGCGCCTGGGACGGGATTATGGCTACACCTTC CASKRLGRDYGYTF
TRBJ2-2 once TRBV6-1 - TGTGCCAGCACAGGGAGTGAAGCCGTGGAGCTGTTTTTT CASTGSEAVELFF
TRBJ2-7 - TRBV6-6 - TGTGCCAGCAGCTATGCGAGGAAAGCCCCTTCCTACGAGCGGTACTTC CASSYARKAPSYERYF
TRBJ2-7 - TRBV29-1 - TGCAACGTTGGTACGGGGGTGGGTTATTACGAGCAGTACTTT CNVGTGVGYYEQYF
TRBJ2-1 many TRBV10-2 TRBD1 TGCGCCAGCACTCACTGGGGGACAGAGAACAATGAGCAGTTCTTC CASTHWGTENNEQFF
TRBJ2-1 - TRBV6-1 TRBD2 TGTGCCAGCAGTGACCTAGCGGGCTCCTATAATGGGCAGTTCTTC CASSDLAGSYNGQFF
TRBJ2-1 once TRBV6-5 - TGTACCAGCAGTTACTACAGTCCTATGAGAGATGAGCAGTTCTTC CTSSYYSPMRDEQFF
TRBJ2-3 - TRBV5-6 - TGTGCCGGCAGCTCCTTAACTTCCTCTACAGATACGCAGTATTTT CAGSSLTSSTDTQYF
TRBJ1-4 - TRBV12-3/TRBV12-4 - TGTGTCAGCAGTTCGGAGGGGCGGGATAATGAAAAACTGTTTTTC CVSSSEGRDNEKLFF
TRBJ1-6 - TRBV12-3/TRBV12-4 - TGTGCCAGCACTTTGGGGGGGACTTTAAATTCACCCCTACACTTT CASTLGGTLNSPLHF